Below, 20 T cell receptor beta chains from the same sample are listed, as sequenced in a study of identical twins. TCRdb ran MiXCR on the 5' RACE reads and lists one entry per CDR3 protein. This sample has 1.5 million to 2 million distinct CDR3 sequences; about 30% occur once, and the top ten carry around 0.3%. The material sequenced was cord blood. The receptors come from a newborn girl in good health.

CDR3 region: CASRPSGSLETQYF. Here the CDR3 DNA reads TGTGCCAGCAGACCCAGCGGGAGTTTGGAGACCCAGTACTTC. V usage is TRBV6-5 and J usage is TRBJ2-5, with 8 bases that match TRBD2. There are 14 residues in the CDR3. Germline V gene sequence: CDR1 MNHEY, CDR2 SVGAGI. After removal of 6 bases from V and 5 bases from J, the junction contained 8 bases not matched to a gene.

This clonotype came up many times. The chain is built from TRBV29-1 and TRBJ1-2; no firm D call. V lost 4 bases, J lost 3 bases, and 18 bases lay in between. The CDR3 consists of 15 residues. Per germline, CDR1 SQVTM and CDR2 ANQGSEA. The CDR3 sequence is CSVVEDPVSHYGYTF. The CDR3 nucleotides read TGCAGCGTTGTAGAAGATCCCGTCTCCCACTATGGCTACACCTTC.

The genes are TRBV28 and TRBJ2-4, with unresolved D. This CDR3 comprises 15 residues. Trimming pared 3 bases from V and 0 bases from J, leaving 9 bases between. Germline V gene sequence: CDR1 MDHEN, CDR2 SYDVKM. In nucleotides, the CDR3 is TGTGCCAGCAGTTTCTCAGCCCTAGCCAAAAACATTCAGTACTTC. Translated: CASSFSALAKNIQYF.

The CDR3 region has the DNA TGCAGCACCCGTCACAATGAGCAGTACTTC. It yields the protein CSTRHNEQYF. The chain joins TRBV29-1 to TRBJ2-5; D gene uncertain. CDR1 SQVTM and CDR2 ANQGSEA come from the germline V gene. This CDR3 has 10 residues. V lost 8 bases and J 11 bases, leaving 15 bases between the germline ends. The full variable domain, in which reference TRBV29-1 and TRBJ2-5 provide the parts outside the CDR3, is SAVISQKPSRDICQRGTSLTIQCQVDSQVTMMFWYRQQPGQSLTLIATANQGSEATYESGFVIDKFPISRPNLTFSTLTVSNMSPEDSSIYLCSTRHNEQYFGPGTRLLVL.

For this clonotype: The junction departs from germline at one end; a sequencing error may be responsible. V and J are TRBV27 and TRBJ2-1; D gene unclear. Germline values: CDR1 MNHEY, CDR2 SMNVEV (reference sequence). The CDR3 totals 13 residues. Here the CDR3 DNA reads TGTGTCAGCTCCTGGAGCTCCTACAATGAGCAGTTCTTC. Translation: CVSSWSSYNEQFF.

This clonotype was counted between two and nine times. The J gene is TRBJ2-7, the V gene TRBV5-1, with D perhaps given as TRBD1 or TRBD2 (5 bases each). CDR1 is SGHRS, CDR2 YFSETQ, per germline. V was pared by 4 bases and J by 2 bases, with 13 bases between. This CDR3 has 14 amino acids. This CDR3 is CASSPDGGPYEQYF. In nucleotides, the CDR3 is TGCGCCAGCAGCCCGGATGGGGGACCCTACGAGCAGTACTTC.

This clonotype came up a few times. The CDR3 region is CASSLSWTGGYEQYF. Here the CDR3 DNA reads TGTGCCAGCAGTTTATCCTGGACAGGGGGCTACGAGCAGTACTTC. V usage is TRBV27 and J usage is TRBJ2-7; 10 positions match TRBD1. The CDR3 loop spans 15 amino acids. The junction had 2 bases not matched to a gene; V was cut back by 0 bases and J by 3 bases. The germline CDR1 and CDR2 sequences are MNHEY and SMNVEV (reference sequence).

This clonotype occurred a few times. The DNA for the CDR3 is TGCAGTGCTAGAGTGTTGGTCGGTTACAATGAGCAGTTCTTC. Amino acid sequence: CSARVLVGYNEQFF. This chain connects TRBV20-1 to TRBJ2-1; D uncertain. The CDR3 runs to 14 residues. Germline CDR1 reads DFQATT; CDR2 reads SNEGSKA (reference sequence). V dropped 1 base and J dropped 4 bases, with 11 bases sitting between them.

The V call is TRBV5-1, the J call TRBJ1-1, with 7 bases matching TRBD1. Losses at the gene ends were 3 bases for V and 4 bases for J; bases not matched to a gene: 9. The CDR3 spans 15 residues. From germline, CDR1 is SGHRS and CDR2 YFSETQ. The DNA of the CDR3 is TGCGCCAGCAGCTCGAATACAGGGGTAGGCACTGAAGCTTTCTTT. Translating gives CASSSNTGVGTEAFF.

This rearrangement joins TRBV12-3 or TRBV12-4 to TRBJ2-1; tentatively, D is TRBD1 (6 bases). The CDR3 sequence is 15 residues long. V lost 0 bases to trimming and J lost 13 bases, with 19 bases between them. The CDR3 nucleotides are TGTGCCAGCAGTTTAGCGCAGGGTGCAGGGGAGACCCAGTTCTTC. Amino acid sequence: CASSLAQGAGETQFF.

This chain connects TRBV7-2 to TRBJ2-3, with TRBD2 as a possible D gene (5 bases). Between the trimmed V and J ends, which lost 4 bases and 7 bases, there was a span of 12 bases. Germline-derived CDR1 and CDR2 are SGHTA and FQGNSA. CDR3 length equals 13 residues. CDR3 sequence reads: CASSSDLVYTQYF. The CDR3 nucleotides read TGTGCCAGCAGCTCGGACTTGGTTTATACGCAGTATTTT.

This clonotype was seen a handful of times. The DNA for the CDR3 is TGCAGTGCTATCAAAGGGGCTAGCGGTTGGGAGACCCAGTACTTC. This codes for CSAIKGASGWETQYF. The genes are TRBV20-1 and TRBJ2-5, with 7 bases matching TRBD2. This CDR3 contains 15 residues. CDR1 is DFQATT, CDR2 SNEGSKA, per germline (reference sequence). V trimming: 4 bases; J trimming: 5 bases; junction bases outside the gene matches: 13.

The sample holds a few counts of this clonotype. This sequence joins TRBV20-1 and TRBJ2-7, with a tentative D call TRBD2 (6 bases). From germline, CDR1 is DFQATT and CDR2 SNEGSKA (reference sequence). CDR3 length: 13 residues. The CDR3 DNA sequence: TGCGGCTTCCTCGGGGGTAGCTCCTACGAGCAGTACTTC. Protein product: CGFLGGSSYEQYF.

The chain links TRBV10-3 to TRBJ2-6, with D possibly matching TRBD1 (5 bases). This CDR3 spans 18 amino acids. Germline-derived CDR1 and CDR2 are ENHRY and SYGVKD. The germline V and J ends were trimmed by 0 bases and 4 bases, with 16 bases remaining between them. The DNA for the CDR3 is TGTGCCATCAGTGAGTCAAGACAGCTGCTTGGGGGGGCCAACGTCCTGACTTTC. It is translated as CAISESRQLLGGANVLTF.

V and J are TRBV24-1 and TRBJ2-3, with 8 bases lining up with TRBD2. The CDR3 runs 15 residues. J lost 5 bases, V lost 4 bases, and 7 bases had no gene match. From germline, CDR1 is KGHDR and CDR2 SFDVKD. The CDR3 DNA sequence: TGTGCCACCAGTGACCGTGGGACTAGTCGAGATACGCAGTATTTT. Translating it yields CATSDRGTSRDTQYF.

This clonotype has at least ten counts. This chain uses TRBV3-1 with TRBJ2-5; D gene unclear. V gave up 1 base and J gave up 4 bases, with 1 base separating them. The V gene's germline CDR1 is LGHDT and CDR2 YNNKEL (reference sequence). The CDR3 contains 11 residues. The CDR3 nucleotides are TGTGCCAGCAGCCAAGCAGAGACCCAGTACTTC. Its protein product is CASSQAETQYF.

V and J are TRBV6-1 and TRBJ1-2; unclear D gene. This CDR3 has 14 amino acids. Trimming took 3 bases from V and 3 from J, leaving 11 bases between them. Germline lookup yields CDR1 MNHNS and CDR2 SASEGT. This CDR3 is CASSDRGRDYGYTF. CDR3 DNA: TGTGCCAGCAGTGATAGAGGACGGGACTATGGCTACACCTTC.

The CDR3 is CSARDHGNYGYTF. As DNA, the CDR3 is TGCAGTGCTAGAGATCACGGAAACTATGGCTACACCTTC. The chain employs TRBV20-1 and TRBJ1-2; D unresolved. The CDR3 sequence is 13 residues long. Germline V gene sequence: CDR1 DFQATT, CDR2 SNEGSKA (reference sequence). Trimming took 0 bases from V and 2 from J, leaving 7 bases between them.

With respect to this clonotype: The junction differs from germline at one of its ends, possibly a read error. V and J are TRBV4-1 and TRBJ2-3; no clear D. Germline V gives CDR1 MGHRA, CDR2 YSYEKL. This CDR3 has 12 amino acids. DNA of the CDR3: TGCGCCACCAGCCAAGTTGCAGATACGCAGTATTTT. Its protein product is CATSQVADTQYF.

Worth noting for this clonotype: A much larger clonotype is one base distant, so this may be a read error. V usage is TRBV29-1 and J usage is TRBJ2-5; D possibly corresponds to TRBD1 (6 bases). From germline, CDR1 is SQVTM and CDR2 ANQGSEA. V was clipped by 2 bases and J by 11 bases, with 24 bases between them. The CDR3 loop spans 15 amino acids. This CDR3 reads CSVEFYTGPYNEQYF. CDR3 bases: TGCAGCGTTGAATTCTATACAGGGCCTTACAATGAGCAGTACTTC.